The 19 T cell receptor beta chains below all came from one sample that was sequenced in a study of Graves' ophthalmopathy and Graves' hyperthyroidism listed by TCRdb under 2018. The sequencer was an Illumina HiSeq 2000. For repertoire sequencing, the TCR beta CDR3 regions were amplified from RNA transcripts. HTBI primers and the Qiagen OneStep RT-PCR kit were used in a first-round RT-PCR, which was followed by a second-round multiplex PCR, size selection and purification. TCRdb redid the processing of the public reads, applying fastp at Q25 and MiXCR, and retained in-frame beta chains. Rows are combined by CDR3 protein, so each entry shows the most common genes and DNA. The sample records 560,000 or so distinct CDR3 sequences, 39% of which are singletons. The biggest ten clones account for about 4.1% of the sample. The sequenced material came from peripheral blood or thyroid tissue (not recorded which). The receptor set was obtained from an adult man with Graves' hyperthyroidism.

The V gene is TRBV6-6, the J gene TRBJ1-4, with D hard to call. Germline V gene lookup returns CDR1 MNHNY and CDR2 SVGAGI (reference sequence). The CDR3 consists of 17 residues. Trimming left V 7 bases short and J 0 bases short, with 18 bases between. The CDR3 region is CASTIHPTRTTNEKLFF. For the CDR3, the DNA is TGTGCCAGCACCATCCACCCGACCCGAACAACTAATGAAAAACTGTTTTTT.

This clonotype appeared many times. The CDR3 protein is CASSIRLSNQPQHF. The CDR3 DNA reads as TGTGCCAGTAGTATCCGGTTGAGCAATCAGCCCCAGCATTTT. The gene calls are TRBV19 and TRBJ1-5; D ambiguous. The germline V gene encodes CDR1 LNHDA and CDR2 SQIVND (reference sequence). V lost 3 bases and J lost 1, with 7 bases in between. This CDR3 comprises 14 residues.

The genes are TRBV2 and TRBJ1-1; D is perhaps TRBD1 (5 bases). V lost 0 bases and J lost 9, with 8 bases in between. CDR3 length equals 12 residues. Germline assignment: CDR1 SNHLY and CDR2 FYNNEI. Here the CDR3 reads CASSEARGKAFF. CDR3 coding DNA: TGTGCCAGCAGTGAAGCGCGGGGGAAAGCTTTCTTT.

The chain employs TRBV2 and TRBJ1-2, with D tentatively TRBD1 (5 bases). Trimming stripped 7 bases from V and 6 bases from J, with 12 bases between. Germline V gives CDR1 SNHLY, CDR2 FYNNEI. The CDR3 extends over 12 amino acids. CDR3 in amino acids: CASTKGPDGYTF. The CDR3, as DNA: TGTGCCAGCACGAAGGGGCCGGATGGCTACACCTTC.

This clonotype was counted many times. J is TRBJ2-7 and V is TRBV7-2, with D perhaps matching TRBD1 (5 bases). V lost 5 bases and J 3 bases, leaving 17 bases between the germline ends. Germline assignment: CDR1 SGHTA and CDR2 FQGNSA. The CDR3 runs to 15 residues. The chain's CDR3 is CASSPTVGQGYEQYF. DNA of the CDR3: TGTGCCAGCAGCCCGACGGTGGGGCAGGGCTACGAGCAGTACTTC.

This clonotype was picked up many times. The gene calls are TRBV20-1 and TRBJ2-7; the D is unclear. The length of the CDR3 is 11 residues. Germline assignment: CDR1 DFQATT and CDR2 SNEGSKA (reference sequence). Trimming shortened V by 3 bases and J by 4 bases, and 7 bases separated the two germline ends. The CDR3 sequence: CSASGEYEQYF. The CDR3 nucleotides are TGCAGTGCTAGTGGGGAATACGAGCAGTACTTC.

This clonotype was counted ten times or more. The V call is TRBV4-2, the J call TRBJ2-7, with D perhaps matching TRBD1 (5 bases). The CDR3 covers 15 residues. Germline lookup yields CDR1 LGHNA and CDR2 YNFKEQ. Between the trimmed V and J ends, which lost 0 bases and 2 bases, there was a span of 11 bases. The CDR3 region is CASSQDLGRAYEQYF. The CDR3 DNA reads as TGTGCCAGCAGCCAAGATCTAGGCAGGGCCTACGAGCAGTACTTC.

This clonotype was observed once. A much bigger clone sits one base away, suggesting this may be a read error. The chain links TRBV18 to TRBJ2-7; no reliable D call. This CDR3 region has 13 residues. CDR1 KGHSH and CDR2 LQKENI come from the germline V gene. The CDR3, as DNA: TGTGCCTGCTCACCAACGGCGACCTACGAGCAGTACTTC. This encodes CACSPTATYEQYF.

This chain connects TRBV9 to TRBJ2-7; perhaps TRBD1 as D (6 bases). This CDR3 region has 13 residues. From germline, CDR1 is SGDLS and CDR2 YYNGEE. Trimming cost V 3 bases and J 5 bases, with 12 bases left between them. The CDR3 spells CASSGNRDNEQYF. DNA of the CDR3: TGTGCCAGCAGCGGGAACAGGGACAACGAGCAGTACTTC.

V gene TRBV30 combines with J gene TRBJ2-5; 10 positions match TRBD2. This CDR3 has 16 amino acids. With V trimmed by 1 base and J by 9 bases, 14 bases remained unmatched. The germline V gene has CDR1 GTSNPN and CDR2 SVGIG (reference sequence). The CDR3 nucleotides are TGTGCCTGGAGTGAACAAGCGGGGGGGCACCGCCTGTCCCAGTACTTC. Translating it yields CAWSEQAGGHRLSQYF.

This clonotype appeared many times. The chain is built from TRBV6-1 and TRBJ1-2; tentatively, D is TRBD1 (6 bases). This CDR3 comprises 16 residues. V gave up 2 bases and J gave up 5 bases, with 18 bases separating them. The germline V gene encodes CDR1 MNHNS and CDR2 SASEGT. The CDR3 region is CASSELARTAGYGYTF. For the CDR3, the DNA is TGTGCCAGCAGTGAATTGGCGCGGACAGCCGGATATGGCTACACCTTC.

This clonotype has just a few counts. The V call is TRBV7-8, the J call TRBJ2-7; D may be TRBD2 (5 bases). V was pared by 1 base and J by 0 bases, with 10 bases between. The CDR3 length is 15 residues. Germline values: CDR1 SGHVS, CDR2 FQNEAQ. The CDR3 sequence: CASSLGAEASYEQYF. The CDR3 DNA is TGTGCCAGCAGCTTAGGAGCGGAAGCCTCCTACGAGCAGTACTTC.

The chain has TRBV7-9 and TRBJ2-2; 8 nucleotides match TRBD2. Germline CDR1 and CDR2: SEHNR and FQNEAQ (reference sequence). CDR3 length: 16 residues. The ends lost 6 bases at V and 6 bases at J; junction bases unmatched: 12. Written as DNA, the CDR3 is TGTGCCAGCAGTTCCCCGGGGGGGCTCGTCGCCGGGGAGCTGTTTTTT. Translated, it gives CASSSPGGLVAGELFF.

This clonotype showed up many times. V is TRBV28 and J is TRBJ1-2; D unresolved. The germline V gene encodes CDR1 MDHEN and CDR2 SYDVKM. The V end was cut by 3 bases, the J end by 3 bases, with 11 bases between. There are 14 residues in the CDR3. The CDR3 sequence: CASSLARLDYGYTF. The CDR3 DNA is TGTGCCAGCAGTTTGGCACGATTAGACTATGGCTACACCTTC.

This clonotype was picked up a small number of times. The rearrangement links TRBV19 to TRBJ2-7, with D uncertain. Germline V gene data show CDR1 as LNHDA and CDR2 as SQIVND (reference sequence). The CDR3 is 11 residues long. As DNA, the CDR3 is TGTGCGGCGGCGAACTCCTACGAGCAGTACTTC. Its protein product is CAAANSYEQYF.

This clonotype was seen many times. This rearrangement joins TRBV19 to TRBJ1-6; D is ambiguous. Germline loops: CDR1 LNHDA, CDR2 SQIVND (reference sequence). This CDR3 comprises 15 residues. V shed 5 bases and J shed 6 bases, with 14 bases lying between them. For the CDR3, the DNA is TGTGCCAGTAGTTGGTCAGGAGTCCCTAATTCACCCCTCCACTTT. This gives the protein CASSWSGVPNSPLHF.

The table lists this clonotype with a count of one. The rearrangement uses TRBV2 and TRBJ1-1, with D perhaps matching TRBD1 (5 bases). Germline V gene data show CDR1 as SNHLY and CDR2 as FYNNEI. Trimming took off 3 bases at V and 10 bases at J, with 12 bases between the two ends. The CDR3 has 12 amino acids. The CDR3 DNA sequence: TGTGCCAGCAGTGAGGGGCAGACTCCAGCTTTCTTT. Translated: CASSEGQTPAFF.

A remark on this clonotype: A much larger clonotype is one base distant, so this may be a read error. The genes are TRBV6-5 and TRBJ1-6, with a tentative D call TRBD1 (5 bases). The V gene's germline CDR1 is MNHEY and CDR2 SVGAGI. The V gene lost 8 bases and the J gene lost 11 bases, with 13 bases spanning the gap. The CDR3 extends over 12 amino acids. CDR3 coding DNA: TGTGCCAGCGGGGGTGTCAATCCACCCCTCCACTTT. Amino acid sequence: CASGGVNPPLHF.

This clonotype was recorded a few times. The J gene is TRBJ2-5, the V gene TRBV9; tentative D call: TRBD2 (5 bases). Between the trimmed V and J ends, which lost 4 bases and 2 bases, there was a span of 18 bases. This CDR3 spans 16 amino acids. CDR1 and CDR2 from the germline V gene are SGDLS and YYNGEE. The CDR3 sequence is CASSFQPTGIQETQYF. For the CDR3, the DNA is TGTGCCAGCAGCTTCCAACCAACGGGGATACAAGAGACCCAGTACTTC.